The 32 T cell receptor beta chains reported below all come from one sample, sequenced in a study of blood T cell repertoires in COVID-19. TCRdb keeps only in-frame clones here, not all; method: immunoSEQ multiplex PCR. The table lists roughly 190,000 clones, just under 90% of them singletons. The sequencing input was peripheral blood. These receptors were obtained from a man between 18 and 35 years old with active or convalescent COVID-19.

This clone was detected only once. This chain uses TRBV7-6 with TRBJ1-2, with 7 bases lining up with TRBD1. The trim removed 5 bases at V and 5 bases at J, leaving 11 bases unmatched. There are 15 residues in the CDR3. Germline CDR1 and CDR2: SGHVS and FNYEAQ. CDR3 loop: CASSPSDRTIYGYTF. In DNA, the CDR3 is TGTGCCAGCAGCCCTTCGGACAGGACCATTTATGGCTACACCTTC.

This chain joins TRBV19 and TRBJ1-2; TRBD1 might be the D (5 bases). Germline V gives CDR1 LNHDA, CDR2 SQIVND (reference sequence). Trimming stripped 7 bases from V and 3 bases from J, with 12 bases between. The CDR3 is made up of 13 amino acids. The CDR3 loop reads CASTQGTDYGYTF. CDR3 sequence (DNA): TGTGCCAGTACCCAGGGAACGGACTATGGCTACACCTTC.

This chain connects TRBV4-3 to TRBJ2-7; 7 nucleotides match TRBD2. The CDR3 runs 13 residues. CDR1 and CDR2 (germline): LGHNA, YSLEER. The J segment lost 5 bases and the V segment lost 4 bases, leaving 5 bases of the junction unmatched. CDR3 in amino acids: CASSPGREDEQYF. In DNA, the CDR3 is TGCGCCAGCAGCCCCGGTCGGGAGGACGAGCAGTACTTC.

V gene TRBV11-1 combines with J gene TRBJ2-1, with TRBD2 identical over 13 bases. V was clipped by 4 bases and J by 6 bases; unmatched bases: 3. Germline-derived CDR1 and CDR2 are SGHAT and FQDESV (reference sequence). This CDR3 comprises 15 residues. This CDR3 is CASSSRLAGGNEQFF. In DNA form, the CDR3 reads TGTGCCAGCAGCTCTAGACTAGCGGGAGGCAATGAGCAGTTCTTC.

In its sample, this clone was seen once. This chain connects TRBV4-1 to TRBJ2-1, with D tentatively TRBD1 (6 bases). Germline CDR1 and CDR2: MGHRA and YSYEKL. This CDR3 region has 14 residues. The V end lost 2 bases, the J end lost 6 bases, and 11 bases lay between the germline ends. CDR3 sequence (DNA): TGCGCCAGCAGCCAAAGCGACAGGTCCAATGAGCAGTTCTTC. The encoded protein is CASSQSDRSNEQFF.

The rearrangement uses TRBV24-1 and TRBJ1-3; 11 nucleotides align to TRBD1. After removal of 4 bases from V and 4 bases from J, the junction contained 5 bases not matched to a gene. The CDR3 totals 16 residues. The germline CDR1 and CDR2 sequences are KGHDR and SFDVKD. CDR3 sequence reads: CATSETGTGGGNTIYF. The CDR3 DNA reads TGTGCCACCAGTGAAACGGGGACAGGGGGAGGAAACACCATATATTTT.

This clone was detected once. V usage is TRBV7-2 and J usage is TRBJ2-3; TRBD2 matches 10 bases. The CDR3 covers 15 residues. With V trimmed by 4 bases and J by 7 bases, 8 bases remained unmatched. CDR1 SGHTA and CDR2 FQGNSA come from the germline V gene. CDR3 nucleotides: TGTGCCAGCAGCTCAACGAGGACTAGCGGAAATACGCAGTATTTT. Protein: CASSSTRTSGNTQYF.

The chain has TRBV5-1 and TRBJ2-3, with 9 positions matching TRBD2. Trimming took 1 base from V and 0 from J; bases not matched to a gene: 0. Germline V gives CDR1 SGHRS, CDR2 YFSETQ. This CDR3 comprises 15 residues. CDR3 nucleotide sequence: TGCGCCAGCAGCTTGACTAGCGGGAGCACAGATACGCAGTATTTT. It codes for CASSLTSGSTDTQYF.

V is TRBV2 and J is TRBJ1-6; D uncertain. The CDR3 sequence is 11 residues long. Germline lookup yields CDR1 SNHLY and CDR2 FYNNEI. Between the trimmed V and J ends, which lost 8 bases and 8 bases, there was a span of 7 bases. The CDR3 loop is CASRVDSPLHF. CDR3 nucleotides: TGTGCCAGCCGGGTAGATTCACCCCTCCACTTT.

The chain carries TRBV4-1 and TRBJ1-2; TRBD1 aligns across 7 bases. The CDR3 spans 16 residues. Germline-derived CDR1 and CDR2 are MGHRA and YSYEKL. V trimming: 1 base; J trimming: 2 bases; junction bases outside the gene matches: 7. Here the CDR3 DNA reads TGCGCCAGCAGCCAAGGGACAGGAGACCTAAACTATGGCTACACCTTC. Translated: CASSQGTGDLNYGYTF.

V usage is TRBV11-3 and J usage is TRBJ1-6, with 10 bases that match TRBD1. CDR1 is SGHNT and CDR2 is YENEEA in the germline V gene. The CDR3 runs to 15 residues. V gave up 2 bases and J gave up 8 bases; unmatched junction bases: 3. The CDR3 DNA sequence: TGTGCCAGCAGCTTAACGACAGGGGGCGATTCACCCCTCCACTTT. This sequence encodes CASSLTTGGDSPLHF.

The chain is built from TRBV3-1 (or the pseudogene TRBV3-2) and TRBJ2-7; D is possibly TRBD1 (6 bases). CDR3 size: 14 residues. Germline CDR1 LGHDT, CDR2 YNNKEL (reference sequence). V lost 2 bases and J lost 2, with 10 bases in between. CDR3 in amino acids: CASSQRQATYEQYF. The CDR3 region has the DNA TGTGCCAGCAGCCAAAGACAGGCTACCTACGAGCAGTACTTC.

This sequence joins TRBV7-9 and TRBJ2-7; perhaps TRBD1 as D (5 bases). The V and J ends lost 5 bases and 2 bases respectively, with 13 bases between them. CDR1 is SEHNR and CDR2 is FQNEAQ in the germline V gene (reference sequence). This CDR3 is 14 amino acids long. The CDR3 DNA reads TGTGCCAGCAGCCCGCGCCAGGGTCCCTACGAGCAGTACTTC. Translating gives CASSPRQGPYEQYF.

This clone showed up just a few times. CDR3 coding DNA: TGTGCCAGCAGGGGGGGCACTGAAGCTTTCTTT. The encoded protein is CASRGGTEAFF. This chain uses TRBV9 with TRBJ1-1; D is perhaps TRBD1 (5 bases). Germline-derived CDR1 and CDR2 are SGDLS and YYNGEE. Trimming left V 5 bases short and J 4 bases short, with 6 bases between. The CDR3 is 11 residues long.

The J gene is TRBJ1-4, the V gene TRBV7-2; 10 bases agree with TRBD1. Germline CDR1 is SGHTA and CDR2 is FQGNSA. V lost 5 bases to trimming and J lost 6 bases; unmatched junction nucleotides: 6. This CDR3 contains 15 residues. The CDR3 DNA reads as TGTGCCAGCAGCCTTGCGGGACAGGGGTATGAAAAACTGTTTTTT. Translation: CASSLAGQGYEKLFF.

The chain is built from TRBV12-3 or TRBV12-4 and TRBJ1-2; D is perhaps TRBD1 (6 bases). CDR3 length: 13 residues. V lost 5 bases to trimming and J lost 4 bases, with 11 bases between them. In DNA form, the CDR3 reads TGTGCCAGCAGTCCGGCAGGGGTCTATGGCTACACCTTC. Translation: CASSPAGVYGYTF.

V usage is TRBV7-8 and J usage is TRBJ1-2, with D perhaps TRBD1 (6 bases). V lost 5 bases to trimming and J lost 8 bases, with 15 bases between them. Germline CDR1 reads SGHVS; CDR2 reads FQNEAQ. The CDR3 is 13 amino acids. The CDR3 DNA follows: TGTGCCAGCAGCCTCAACAGGGAAAGGGGCTACACCTTC. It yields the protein CASSLNRERGYTF.

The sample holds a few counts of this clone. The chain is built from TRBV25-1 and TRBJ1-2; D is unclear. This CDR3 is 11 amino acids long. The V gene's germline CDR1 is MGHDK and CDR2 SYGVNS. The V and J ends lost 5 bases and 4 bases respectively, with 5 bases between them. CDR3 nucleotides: TGTGCCAGCAGTACCGGCTATGGCTACACCTTC. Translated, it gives CASSTGYGYTF.

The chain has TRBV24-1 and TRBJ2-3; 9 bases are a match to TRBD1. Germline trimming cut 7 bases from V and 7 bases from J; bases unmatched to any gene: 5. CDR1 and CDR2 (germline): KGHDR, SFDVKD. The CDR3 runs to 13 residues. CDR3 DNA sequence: TGTGCCACCAGAGGGACAGGGACCCATACGCAGTATTTT. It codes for CATRGTGTHTQYF.

The CDR3 sequence: CASRQPGQGTNGYTF. CDR3 sequence (DNA): TGTGCCAGCAGGCAGCCGGGACAGGGCACCAATGGCTACACCTTC. The gene calls are TRBV7-8 and TRBJ1-2, with 9 nucleotides matching TRBD1. Germline V gene lookup returns CDR1 SGHVS and CDR2 FQNEAQ. V dropped 6 bases and J dropped 6; count of bases not matched to a gene: 11. The length of the CDR3 is 15 residues.

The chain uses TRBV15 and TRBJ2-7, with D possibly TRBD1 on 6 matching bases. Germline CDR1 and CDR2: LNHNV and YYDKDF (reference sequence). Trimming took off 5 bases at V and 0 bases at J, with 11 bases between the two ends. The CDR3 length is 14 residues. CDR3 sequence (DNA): TGTGCCACCAGCGGACAGACCAGCTCCTACGAGCAGTACTTC. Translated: CATSGQTSSYEQYF.

CDR3 DNA: TGTGCCAGCAGCCAAGATCCCGCGACTGTCTCCTACGAGCAGTACTTC. Protein product: CASSQDPATVSYEQYF. The chain has TRBV3-1 (or the pseudogene TRBV3-2) and TRBJ2-7; D gene ambiguous. This CDR3 contains 16 residues. Germline assignment: CDR1 LGHDT and CDR2 YNNKEL (reference sequence). V dropped 0 bases and J dropped 0 bases, with 12 bases sitting between them.

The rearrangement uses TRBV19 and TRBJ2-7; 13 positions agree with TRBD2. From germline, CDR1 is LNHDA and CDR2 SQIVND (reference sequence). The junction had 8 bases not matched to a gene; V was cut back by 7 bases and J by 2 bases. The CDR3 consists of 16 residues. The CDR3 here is CASNAWTSGGAYEQYF. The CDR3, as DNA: TGTGCCAGTAACGCGTGGACTAGCGGGGGAGCCTACGAGCAGTACTTC.

CDR3 DNA: TGTGCCAGCAGCGCAGACTGGACAGGGAAGGCGGACGAGCAGTACTTC. It encodes CASSADWTGKADEQYF. The V call is TRBV7-9, the J call TRBJ2-7, with 8 bases matching TRBD1. V was pared by 5 bases and J by 5 bases, with 14 bases of the junction left unmatched. The CDR3 totals 16 residues. From germline, CDR1 is SEHNR and CDR2 FQNEAQ (reference sequence).

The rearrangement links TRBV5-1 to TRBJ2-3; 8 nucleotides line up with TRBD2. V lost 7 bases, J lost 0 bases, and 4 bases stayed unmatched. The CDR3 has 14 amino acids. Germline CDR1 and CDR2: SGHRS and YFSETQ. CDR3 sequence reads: CASVRGGSTDTQYF. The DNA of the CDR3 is TGCGCCAGCGTCCGGGGGGGAAGCACAGATACGCAGTATTTT.

The CDR3 bases are TGTGCCACAAAGCGGGAGGCCAACACCGGGGAGCTGTTTTTT. This sequence encodes CATKREANTGELFF. V and J are TRBV19 and TRBJ2-2; 9 bases line up with TRBD2. Trimming took 10 bases from V and 2 from J; bases not matched to a gene: 5. Looked up from germline, CDR1 is LNHDA and CDR2 is SQIVND (reference sequence). This CDR3 spans 14 amino acids.

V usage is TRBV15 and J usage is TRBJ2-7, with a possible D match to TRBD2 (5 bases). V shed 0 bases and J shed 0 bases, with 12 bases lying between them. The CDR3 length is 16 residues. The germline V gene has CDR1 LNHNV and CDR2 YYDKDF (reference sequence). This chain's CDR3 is CATSRDSYGSSYEQYF. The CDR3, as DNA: TGTGCCACCAGCAGAGACTCGTATGGGAGCTCCTACGAGCAGTACTTC.

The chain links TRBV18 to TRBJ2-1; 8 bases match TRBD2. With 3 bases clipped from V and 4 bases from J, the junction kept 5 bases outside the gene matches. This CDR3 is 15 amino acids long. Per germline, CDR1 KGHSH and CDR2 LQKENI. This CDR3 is CASSPLAGLYNEQFF. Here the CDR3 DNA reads TGTGCCAGCTCACCCTTAGCGGGGTTATACAATGAGCAGTTCTTC.

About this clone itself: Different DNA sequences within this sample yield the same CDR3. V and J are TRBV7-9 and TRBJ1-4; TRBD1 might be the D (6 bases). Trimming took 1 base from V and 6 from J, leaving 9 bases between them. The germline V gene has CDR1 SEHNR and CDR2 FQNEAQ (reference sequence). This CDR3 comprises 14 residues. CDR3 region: CASSLGAGDEKLFF. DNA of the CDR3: TGTGCCAGCAGCTTAGGGGCAGGGGATGAAAAACTGTTTTTT.

The CDR3 nucleotides read TGTGCCAGCCATAGCGGGGGACGTCTCTACAATGAGCAGTTCTTC. It yields the protein CASHSGGRLYNEQFF. The J gene is TRBJ2-1, the V gene TRBV7-8; 9 bases match TRBD2. V shed 8 bases, J shed 3 bases, and the junction held 8 bases outside the gene matches. CDR3 size: 15 residues. The germline V gene has CDR1 SGHVS and CDR2 FQNEAQ. Full variable domain (missing parts from reference TRBV7-8 and TRBJ2-1): GAGVSQSPRYKVAKRGQDVALRCDPISGHVSLFWYQQALGQGPEFLTYFQNEAQLDKSGLPSDRFFAERPEGSVSTLKIQRTQQEDSAVYLCASHSGGRLYNEQFFGPGTRLTVL.

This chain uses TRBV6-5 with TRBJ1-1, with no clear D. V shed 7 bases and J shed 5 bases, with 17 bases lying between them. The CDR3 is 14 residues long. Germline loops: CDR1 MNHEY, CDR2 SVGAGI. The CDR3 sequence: CASTLVQFGTEAFF. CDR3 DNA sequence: TGTGCCAGCACCTTGGTACAGTTCGGAACTGAAGCTTTCTTT.

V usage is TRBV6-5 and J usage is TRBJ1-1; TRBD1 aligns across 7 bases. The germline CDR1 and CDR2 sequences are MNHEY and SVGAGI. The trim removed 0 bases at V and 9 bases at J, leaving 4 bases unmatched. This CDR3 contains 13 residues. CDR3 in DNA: TGTGCCAGCAGTTACTCGTCGACAGGGAAAGCTTTCTTT. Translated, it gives CASSYSSTGKAFF.